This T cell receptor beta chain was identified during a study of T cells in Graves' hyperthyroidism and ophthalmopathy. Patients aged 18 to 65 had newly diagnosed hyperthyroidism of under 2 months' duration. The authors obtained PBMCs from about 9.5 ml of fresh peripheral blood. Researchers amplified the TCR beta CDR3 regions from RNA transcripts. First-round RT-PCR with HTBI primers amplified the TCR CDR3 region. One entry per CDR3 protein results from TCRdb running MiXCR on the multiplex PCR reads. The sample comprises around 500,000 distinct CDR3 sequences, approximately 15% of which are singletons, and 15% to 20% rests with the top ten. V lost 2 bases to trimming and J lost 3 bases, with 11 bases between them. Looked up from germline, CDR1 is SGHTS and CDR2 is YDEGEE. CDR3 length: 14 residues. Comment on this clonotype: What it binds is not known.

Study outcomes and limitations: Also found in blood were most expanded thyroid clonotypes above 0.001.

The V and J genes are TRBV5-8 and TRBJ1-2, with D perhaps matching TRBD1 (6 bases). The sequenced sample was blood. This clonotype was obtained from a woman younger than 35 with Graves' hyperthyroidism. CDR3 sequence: CASSLAGGHYGYTF. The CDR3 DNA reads TGTGCCAGCAGCTTAGCTGGGGGCCACTATGGCTACACCTTC.